Following are 25 T cell receptor beta chains from one sample sequenced in a study of blood T cell repertoires in COVID-19. TCRdb keeps only in-frame clones here, not all; method: immunoSEQ multiplex PCR. The sample carries 150,000 to 200,000 clones, approximately 87% recorded once. The source material was peripheral blood. All receptors come from a woman in her seventies with COVID-19, enrolled during active disease.

The rearrangement joins TRBV9 to TRBJ1-6; TRBD1 is a possible D gene (6 bases). V lost 5 bases to trimming and J lost 14 bases, with 17 bases between them. This CDR3 region has 13 residues. Per germline, CDR1 SGDLS and CDR2 YYNGEE. The CDR3 coding sequence is TGTGCCAGCAGTCTTACCCCAGGGGCGGCCCTCCACTTT. This translates into CASSLTPGAALHF.

The chain carries TRBV11-2 and TRBJ2-5, with 8 bases that match TRBD1. The trim removed 1 base at V and 4 bases at J, leaving 8 bases unmatched. From germline, CDR1 is SGHAT and CDR2 FQNNGV. CDR3 length: 16 amino acids. The CDR3 reads CASSLGRQGSTETQYF. The CDR3 coding sequence is TGTGCCAGCAGCTTAGGACGACAGGGGTCAACAGAGACCCAGTACTTC.

This clone was detected only once. The sample contains more than one DNA sequence encoding this CDR3. The chain joins TRBV6-5 to TRBJ1-1, with TRBD1 matching 8 bases. Germline-derived CDR1 and CDR2 are MNHEY and SVGAGI. The V and J ends lost 6 bases and 4 bases, in that order; junction bases with no gene match: 4. This CDR3 region has 13 residues. CDR3: CASSRTGRTEAFF. CDR3 DNA sequence: TGTGCCAGCAGCAGGACAGGGCGCACTGAAGCTTTCTTT.

This chain links TRBV7-9 with TRBJ2-3, with TRBD2 matching 9 bases. Germline CDR1 is SEHNR and CDR2 is FQNEAQ (reference sequence). V was pared by 3 bases and J by 2 bases, with 3 bases of the junction left unmatched. The CDR3 sequence is 15 residues long. The CDR3 reads CASSFPSGDTDTQYF. The CDR3 DNA reads TGTGCCAGCAGCTTCCCTAGCGGGGACACAGATACGCAGTATTTT.

The chain joins TRBV9 to TRBJ1-4, with D tentatively TRBD1 (5 bases). Germline V lookup: CDR1 SGDLS, CDR2 YYNGEE. This CDR3 comprises 17 residues. V gave up 4 bases and J gave up 1 base, with 17 bases separating them. This CDR3 is CASSPHRGWQTNEKLFF. The CDR3 DNA sequence: TGTGCCAGCAGCCCCCATCGGGGGTGGCAAACTAATGAAAAACTGTTTTTT.

The J gene is TRBJ2-6, the V gene TRBV16; D might be TRBD1 (6 bases). This CDR3 spans 18 amino acids. Germline lookup yields CDR1 KGHSY and CDR2 FQNENV. V lost 4 bases to trimming and J lost 0 bases, with 16 bases between them. The CDR3 sequence is CASSRTTGQNSGANVLTF. CDR3 nucleotides: TGTGCCAGCAGCCGCACGACAGGTCAAAACTCTGGGGCCAACGTCCTGACTTTC. Looking up the rest from reference TRBV16 and TRBJ2-6 gives the full variable domain: GEEVAQTPKHLVRGEGQKAKLYCAPIKGHSYVFWYQQVLKNEFKFLISFQNENVFDETGMPKERFSAKCLPNSPCSLEIQATKLEDSAVYFCASSRTTGQNSGANVLTFGAGSRLTVL.

This clone is a singleton in its sample. This chain links TRBV11-2 with TRBJ1-2, with D possibly TRBD1 on 5 matching bases. This CDR3 has 13 residues. Trimming cost V 5 bases and J 5 bases, with 12 bases left between them. Germline CDR1 reads SGHAT; CDR2 reads FQNNGV. The CDR3: CASSRQLGYGYTF. The CDR3 DNA reads as TGTGCCAGCAGCCGACAGTTGGGGTATGGCTACACCTTC.

The chain is built from TRBV4-1 and TRBJ1-4; 7 positions agree with TRBD1. The CDR3 totals 14 residues. Germline lookup yields CDR1 MGHRA and CDR2 YSYEKL. V lost 5 bases to trimming and J lost 7 bases; unmatched junction nucleotides: 7. CDR3 in DNA: TGCGCCAGCAGCGCGTCCGGGACAGCTGAAAAACTGTTTTTT. Protein product: CASSASGTAEKLFF.

The J gene is TRBJ1-2, the V gene TRBV3-1 (or the pseudogene TRBV3-2); TRBD1 matches at 7 bases. The CDR3 spans 14 residues. V lost 5 bases, J lost 8 bases, and 11 bases stayed unmatched. The germline V gene encodes CDR1 LGHDT and CDR2 YNNKEL (reference sequence). The CDR3 coding sequence is TGTGCCAGCAGCTTATCGGGACAGCAGGGAGGCTACACCTTC. It encodes CASSLSGQQGGYTF.

This clone was observed once. The rearrangement uses TRBV5-6 and TRBJ1-2, with 10 bases fitting TRBD1. The CDR3 totals 14 residues. Germline values: CDR1 SGHDT, CDR2 YYEEEE. V shed 7 bases, J shed 7 bases, and the junction held 10 bases outside the gene matches. CDR3 sequence: CASGPGQGKSGYTF. CDR3 coding DNA: TGTGCCAGCGGTCCGGGACAGGGGAAGTCTGGCTACACCTTC.

The chain employs TRBV7-2 and TRBJ1-5; maybe TRBD1 (5 bases). This CDR3 spans 15 amino acids. Germline CDR1 reads SGHTA; CDR2 reads FQGNSA. The V and J ends lost 5 bases and 2 bases respectively, with 13 bases between them. Here the CDR3 reads CASSPKAGGNQPQHF. The CDR3 DNA reads TGTGCCAGCAGCCCCAAAGCGGGGGGCAATCAGCCCCAGCATTTT.

DNA of the CDR3: TGTGCCAGCAGCTACGGACTGCAAGAGACCCAGTACTTC. This sequence encodes CASSYGLQETQYF. The chain couples TRBV11-3 to TRBJ2-5; D possibly corresponds to TRBD2 (5 bases). There are 13 residues in the CDR3. Germline values: CDR1 SGHNT, CDR2 YENEEA. The germline V and J ends were trimmed by 4 bases and 2 bases, with 8 bases remaining between them. The full variable domain, rest sourced from reference TRBV11-3 and TRBJ2-5, is EAGVVQSPRYKIIEKKQPVAFWCNPISGHNTLYWYLQNLGQGPELLIRYENEEAVDDSQLPKDRFSAERLKGVDSTLKIQPAELGDSAVYLCASSYGLQETQYFGPGTRLLVL.

The chain uses TRBV6-1 and TRBJ1-1; weak D call: TRBD1 (5 bases). V was pared by 2 bases and J by 6 bases, with 16 bases between. Germline CDR1 MNHNS, CDR2 SASEGT. CDR3 length equals 15 residues. The CDR3 loop is CASSEFSGWYPEAFF. The CDR3 bases are TGTGCCAGCAGTGAATTCTCAGGGTGGTACCCTGAAGCTTTCTTT.

In this sample, this clone turned up a few times. This rearrangement joins TRBV5-4 to TRBJ1-4; 8 positions match TRBD1. V was clipped by 0 bases and J by 7 bases; unmatched bases: 5. The germline V gene encodes CDR1 SGHNT and CDR2 YYREEE (reference sequence). This CDR3 contains 15 residues. The DNA for the CDR3 is TGTGCCAGCAGCTTGGACCGGACAGGGAGTGAAAAACTGTTTTTT. Translation gives CASSLDRTGSEKLFF.

This rearrangement joins TRBV6-4 to TRBJ1-2; maybe TRBD1 (6 bases). Per the germline V gene, CDR1 is MRHNA and CDR2 is SNTAGT. Trimming took off 4 bases at V and 7 bases at J, with 16 bases between the two ends. The CDR3 length is 14 residues. The CDR3 sequence is CASSAVQGTGGYTF. The DNA of the CDR3 is TGTGCCAGCAGTGCGGTACAGGGTACGGGTGGCTACACCTTC.

The gene calls are TRBV18 and TRBJ2-7, with D possibly matching TRBD1 (5 bases). This CDR3 has 16 amino acids. V dropped 6 bases and J dropped 5 bases, with 23 bases sitting between them. CDR1 is KGHSH and CDR2 is LQKENI in the germline V gene. The CDR3 nucleotides read TGTGCCAGCTCGCAATATCAGGGAAGAGGAGTTGACGAGCAGTACTTC. It is translated as CASSQYQGRGVDEQYF.

The V call is TRBV5-1, the J call TRBJ1-6; D unresolved. The CDR3 is made up of 14 amino acids. The germline V gene encodes CDR1 SGHRS and CDR2 YFSETQ. The V gene lost 4 bases and the J gene lost 8 bases, with 13 bases spanning the gap. The CDR3 reads CASSPGNLDSPLHF. Here the CDR3 DNA reads TGCGCCAGCAGCCCAGGAAACCTCGATTCACCCCTCCACTTT. Based on the CDR3 plus reference TRBV5-1 and TRBJ1-6, the full variable domain is KAGVTQTPRYLIKTRGQQVTLSCSPISGHRSVSWYQQTPGQGLQFLFEYFSETQRNKGNFPGRFSGRQFSNSRSEMNVSTLELGDSALYLCASSPGNLDSPLHFGNGTRLTVT.

Of note for this clone: A read error is possible here, since a much larger clone lies one base away. This sequence joins TRBV28 and TRBJ2-7, with a weak D call TRBD1 (5 bases). The CDR3 loop spans 14 amino acids. Germline V lookup: CDR1 MDHEN, CDR2 SYDVKM. The V end was cut by 6 bases, the J end by 5 bases, with 17 bases between. The CDR3, as DNA: TGTGCCAGCAGGATGCCAAGGGGCATAAACGAGCAGTACTTC. The encoded protein is CASRMPRGINEQYF.

The chain is built from TRBV12-3 or TRBV12-4 and TRBJ1-3; possibly TRBD1 for D (6 bases). The V gene lost 6 bases and the J gene lost 2 bases, with 8 bases spanning the gap. This CDR3 has 13 residues. The CDR3 DNA follows: TGTGCCAGCAGAGGGGGTCCTGGAAACACCATATATTTT. It encodes CASRGGPGNTIYF.

V and J are TRBV2 and TRBJ2-7; D not certain. The CDR3 is 12 amino acids. Germline V lookup: CDR1 SNHLY, CDR2 FYNNEI. The V end was cut by 6 bases, the J end by 1 base, with 7 bases between. The DNA of the CDR3 is TGTGCCAGCAGGCGTACTTCCTACGAGCAGTACTTC. This sequence encodes CASRRTSYEQYF. Full variable domain (outside the CDR3, taken from reference TRBV2 and TRBJ2-7): EPEVTQTPSHQVTQMGQEVILRCVPISNHLYFYWYRQILGQKVEFLVSFYNNEISEKSEIFDDQFSVERPDGSNFTLKIRSTKLEDSAMYFCASRRTSYEQYFGPGTRLTVT.

This chain links TRBV3-1 (or the pseudogene TRBV3-2) with TRBJ2-7; 11 bases are shared with TRBD1. The CDR3 sequence is 15 residues long. Germline V gene lookup returns CDR1 LGHDT and CDR2 YNNKEL (reference sequence). V dropped 4 bases and J dropped 6; count of bases not matched to a gene: 8. CDR3 region: CASSRDGTGGFEQYF. CDR3 bases: TGTGCCAGCAGCCGCGATGGGACAGGGGGGTTCGAGCAGTACTTC.

The chain combines TRBV7-6 with TRBJ1-6; the D gene is possibly TRBD1 (5 bases). This CDR3 is built from 15 residues. V lost 0 bases and J lost 5, with 8 bases in between. From germline, CDR1 is SGHVS and CDR2 FNYEAQ. CDR3 loop: CASSLAGGDNSPLHF. The CDR3 bases are TGTGCCAGCAGCTTAGCGGGGGGGGATAATTCACCCCTCCACTTT.

The CDR3 DNA sequence: TGTGCCAGCAGAATTTTCCCCTCCTGGCGGGGGAACACTGAAGCTTTCTTT. This translates into CASRIFPSWRGNTEAFF. This rearrangement joins TRBV28 to TRBJ1-1; D is ambiguous. This CDR3 region has 17 residues. V shed 6 bases and J shed 1 base, with 21 bases lying between them. Germline CDR1 and CDR2: MDHEN and SYDVKM.

The V gene is TRBV2, the J gene TRBJ1-1; TRBD1 aligns across 12 bases. Per the germline V gene, CDR1 is SNHLY and CDR2 is FYNNEI. The J segment lost 1 base and the V segment lost 8 bases, leaving 14 bases of the junction unmatched. There are 18 residues in the CDR3. The CDR3 DNA reads TGTGCCAGCCCGGGACAGGGGGCGCCCCGGACTAAGAACACTGAAGCTTTCTTT. Its translation is CASPGQGAPRTKNTEAFF.

V gene TRBV13 combines with J gene TRBJ2-2; possible D gene TRBD1, 6 bases. Trimming shortened V by 5 bases and J by 1 base, and 11 bases separated the two germline ends. This CDR3 has 15 amino acids. Germline V lookup: CDR1 PRHDT, CDR2 FYEKMQ (reference sequence). The CDR3 sequence is CASSDSGQNTGELFF. The CDR3 DNA reads as TGTGCCAGCAGCGACTCGGGACAGAACACCGGGGAGCTGTTTTTT.